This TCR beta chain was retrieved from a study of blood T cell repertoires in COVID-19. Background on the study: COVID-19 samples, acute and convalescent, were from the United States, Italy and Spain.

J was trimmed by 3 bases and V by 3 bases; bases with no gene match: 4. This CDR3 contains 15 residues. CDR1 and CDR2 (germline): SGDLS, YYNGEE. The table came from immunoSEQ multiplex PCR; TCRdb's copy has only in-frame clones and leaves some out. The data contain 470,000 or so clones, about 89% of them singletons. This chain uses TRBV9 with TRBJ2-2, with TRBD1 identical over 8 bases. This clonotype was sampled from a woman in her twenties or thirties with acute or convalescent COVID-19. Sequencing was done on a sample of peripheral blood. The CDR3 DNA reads TGTGCCAGCAGCGCCCGGACAGGGTACACCGGGGAGCTGTTTTTT. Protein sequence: CASSARTGYTGELFF.